These 20 T cell receptor beta chains share one sample of origin, sequenced in a study of read filtering for tumor transcriptome and immune sequencing. Molecular barcoded adaptors covering alpha/delta and beta/gamma chains were used on 400 to 450 ng RNA. TCRdb passed the reads through MiXCR, listing each CDR3 protein once. Of 20,000 to 25,000 distinct CDR3 sequences listed, roughly an eighth are singletons. What was sequenced was a population of CD138-negative cells sorted from bone marrow. Receptors originate from a donor aged 40 or older with multiple myeloma.

Note on this clonotype: A much more abundant neighbour one base away suggests this may be a read error. V is TRBV4-1 and J is TRBJ2-5; TRBD2 is a possible D gene (6 bases). This CDR3 contains 16 residues. Looked up from germline, CDR1 is MGHRA and CDR2 is YSYEKL. In DNA, the CDR3 is TGCGCCAGCAGCCAAGATGAGACATACTCTAGCGAGACCCGGTACTTC. Amino acids: CASSQDETYSSETRYF.

This clonotype occurred many times. The rearrangement links TRBV29-1 to TRBJ1-3; no reliable D call. Germline V CDR1 and CDR2: SQVTM, ANQGSEA. The V end lost 6 bases, the J end lost 4 bases, and 7 bases lay between the germline ends. There are 11 residues in the CDR3. The CDR3 spells CSVDRGNTIYF. CDR3 nucleotide sequence: TGCAGCGTGGACCGGGGAAACACCATATATTTT.

This clonotype occurred many times. This chain connects TRBV20-1 to TRBJ1-1; 7 bases line up with TRBD1. The V gene end was trimmed by 4 bases and the J gene end by 3 bases; junction bases not matched to a gene: 8. Germline CDR1 and CDR2: DFQATT and SNEGSKA (reference sequence). This CDR3 is 14 amino acids long. The CDR3 sequence is CSATYRGRHTEAFF. The CDR3 DNA reads as TGCAGTGCTACCTACAGGGGTAGGCACACTGAAGCTTTCTTT.

This clonotype was detected only once. A much larger clone differs by one base, so this may be a read error. This rearrangement joins TRBV28 to TRBJ2-6, with 11 bases lining up with TRBD2. With V trimmed by 5 bases and J by 6 bases, 12 bases remained unmatched. CDR1 is MDHEN, CDR2 SYDVKM, per germline. The CDR3 has 18 amino acids. The CDR3 region has the DNA TGTGCCAGCAGTCCAACTAGCGGGAGCCTTACTGAGGCCAACGTCCTGACTTTC. Its translation is CASSPTSGSLTEANVLTF. The full variable domain, in which reference TRBV28 and TRBJ2-6 provide the parts outside the CDR3, is DVKVTQSSRYLVKRTGEKVFLECVQDMDHENMFWYRQDPGLGLRLIYFSYDVKMKEKGDIPEGYSVSREKKERFSLILESASTNQTSMYLCASSPTSGSLTEANVLTFGAGSRLTVL.

Concerning this clonotype: Its ends do not fully match the called genes, so a read error is possible. The chain couples TRBV7-9 to TRBJ2-3; D assignment may be TRBD1 or TRBD2 (6 bases each). In germline, CDR1 is SEHNR, CDR2 FQNEAQ (reference sequence). CDR3 length: 14 residues. The CDR3, as DNA: TGTGCCAGCATAATGGGGGGCTCGACAGATACGCGGTATTTT. Translation gives CASIMGGSTDTRYF. The full variable domain, rest sourced from reference TRBV7-9 and TRBJ2-3, is DTGVSQNPRHKITKRGQNVTFRCDPISEHNRLYWYRQTLGQGPEFLTYFQNEAQLEKSRLLSDRFSAERPKGSFSTLEIQRTEQGDSAMYLCASIMGGSTDTRYFGPGTRLTVL.

This clonotype was seen at least ten times. The chain has TRBV6-5 and TRBJ1-2; D unresolved. The CDR3 is 14 residues long. Germline V lookup: CDR1 MNHEY, CDR2 SVGAGI. The V and J ends lost 0 bases and 0 bases respectively, with 5 bases between them. The CDR3 reads CASSYSSANYGYTF. CDR3 sequence (DNA): TGTGCCAGCAGTTACTCATCTGCTAACTATGGCTACACCTTC.

This clonotype was seen many times. The gene calls are TRBV29-1 and TRBJ1-1; D remains ambiguous. Germline V CDR1 and CDR2: SQVTM, ANQGSEA. This CDR3 comprises 11 residues. The ends were cut back, 2 bases at V and 3 bases at J, with 4 bases in the middle. CDR3 DNA sequence: TGCAGCGTTGAAAGAGACACTGAAGCTTTCTTT. Translated: CSVERDTEAFF.

This clonotype was seen ten or more times. V usage is TRBV6-1 and J usage is TRBJ2-7; 11 nucleotides match TRBD2. Germline loops: CDR1 MNHNS, CDR2 SASEGT. V trimming: 6 bases; J trimming: 1 base; junction bases outside the gene matches: 5. This CDR3 is 15 amino acids long. CDR3: CASSLRLAGSYEQYF. CDR3 coding DNA: TGTGCCAGCAGCTTAAGACTAGCGGGATCCTACGAGCAGTACTTC.

The chain carries TRBV20-1 and TRBJ1-1, with D unresolved. Germline CDR1 reads DFQATT; CDR2 reads SNEGSKA (reference sequence). V lost 5 bases, J lost 1 base, and 11 bases lay in between. CDR3 size: 13 residues. Written as DNA, the CDR3 is TGCAGTGCTCCGGGTGCGTCGAACACTGAAGCTTTCTTT. Amino acids: CSAPGASNTEAFF.

This clonotype was found many times. The gene calls are TRBV5-1 and TRBJ2-7, with D unresolved. The V and J ends lost 0 bases and 4 bases respectively, with 2 bases between them. Germline V lookup: CDR1 SGHRS, CDR2 YFSETQ. The CDR3 is 11 amino acids. The CDR3 nucleotides are TGCGCCAGCAGCTTGGGTTACGAGCAGTACTTC. Its protein product is CASSLGYEQYF.

This clonotype was detected only a few times. The chain links TRBV30 to TRBJ2-1, with 9 bases lining up with TRBD2. The germline CDR1 and CDR2 sequences are GTSNPN and SVGIG (reference sequence). The CDR3 sequence is 16 residues long. Losses at the gene ends were 0 bases for V and 7 bases for J; bases not matched to a gene: 10. CDR3 DNA sequence: TGTGCCTGGAGTGTACAGGAAATAGCGGGAGATAATGAGCAGTTCTTC. Translating it yields CAWSVQEIAGDNEQFF.

In its sample, this clonotype was seen many times. The chain links TRBV7-9 to TRBJ2-3; 9 bases fit TRBD2. V was pared by 4 bases and J by 0 bases, with 11 bases of the junction left unmatched. CDR3 length equals 18 residues. Germline lookup yields CDR1 SEHNR and CDR2 FQNEAQ (reference sequence). CDR3 DNA sequence: TGTGCCAGCAGCTCGACTAGCGGAGACAGTGCTAGCACAGATACGCAGTATTTT. Translation gives CASSSTSGDSASTDTQYF. The full variable domain, rest sourced from reference TRBV7-9 and TRBJ2-3, is DTGVSQNPRHKITKRGQNVTFRCDPISEHNRLYWYRQTLGQGPEFLTYFQNEAQLEKSRLLSDRFSAERPKGSFSTLEIQRTEQGDSAMYLCASSSTSGDSASTDTQYFGPGTRLTVL.

This clonotype occurred many times. The chain employs TRBV7-9 and TRBJ2-1, with TRBD2 as a possible D gene (5 bases). CDR1 and CDR2 (germline): SEHNR, FQNEAQ (reference sequence). The CDR3 sequence is 14 residues long. Trimming removed 2 bases from V and 0 bases from J, with 5 bases in between. The CDR3 is CASSLRDSYNEQFF. The CDR3 DNA reads as TGTGCCAGCAGCTTACGGGACTCCTACAATGAGCAGTTCTTC.

About this clonotype: Relative to the germline gene, one junction end is altered; a read error may explain this. The gene calls are TRBV25-1 and TRBJ1-5; D ambiguous. CDR1 and CDR2 from the germline V gene are MGHDK and SYGVNS. This CDR3 region has 16 residues. CDR3 in amino acids: CDSSAWTWVRSQPQHF. The CDR3 DNA follows: TGTGACAGCAGTGCCTGGACCTGGGTTCGCAGTCAGCCCCAGCATTTT. The full variable domain, completed using reference TRBV25-1 and TRBJ1-5, is EADIYQTPRYLVIGTGKKITLECSQTMGHDKMYWYQQDPGMELHLIHYSYGVNSTEKGDLSSESTVSRIRTEHFPLTLESARPSHTSQYLCDSSAWTWVRSQPQHFGDGTRLSIL.

This clonotype occurred many times. This chain links TRBV11-2 with TRBJ2-1, with 8 nucleotides matching TRBD2. CDR1 is SGHAT, CDR2 FQNNGV, per germline. With 5 bases clipped from V and 2 bases from J, the junction kept 5 bases outside the gene matches. The CDR3 has 15 amino acids. CDR3 sequence reads: CASSLAGGAYNEQFF. DNA for the CDR3: TGTGCCAGCAGCCTAGCGGGCGGCGCCTACAATGAGCAGTTCTTC.

This clonotype was found many times. V gene TRBV24-1 combines with J gene TRBJ2-3; D unresolved. Trimming pared 5 bases from V and 3 bases from J, leaving 5 bases between. CDR1 and CDR2 from the germline V gene are KGHDR and SFDVKD. CDR3 size: 12 residues. CDR3 amino acids: CATSAGTDTQYF. CDR3 in DNA: TGTGCCACCAGTGCTGGGACAGATACGCAGTATTTT.

Comments on this clonotype: This may stem from a read error, because a much larger clone lies one nucleotide away. The chain carries TRBV4-2 and TRBJ2-2; possibly TRBD2 for D (6 bases). Germline values: CDR1 LGHNA, CDR2 YNFKEQ. V gave up 1 base and J gave up 4 bases, with 16 bases separating them. The CDR3 is made up of 17 amino acids. For the CDR3, the DNA is TGTGCCAGCAGCCAAGCGAGCGCGGGGCTAGGCACCGGGGAGCTGTTTTTT. Translation gives CASSQASAGLGTGELFF.

The sample holds many counts of this clonotype. This sequence joins TRBV2 and TRBJ2-1; TRBD2 is a possible D gene (6 bases). Germline CDR1 SNHLY, CDR2 FYNNEI. Trimming removed 7 bases from V and 4 bases from J, with 14 bases in between. The CDR3 loop spans 14 amino acids. CDR3 residues: CASTEERAYNEQFF. CDR3 coding DNA: TGTGCCAGCACGGAGGAGCGGGCGTACAATGAGCAGTTCTTC. Drawing the rest from reference TRBV2 and TRBJ2-1, the complete variable domain is EPEVTQTPSHQVTQMGQEVILRCVPISNHLYFYWYRQILGQKVEFLVSFYNNEISEKSEIFDDQFSVERPDGSNFTLKIRSTKLEDSAMYFCASTEERAYNEQFFGPGTRLTVL.

In its sample, this clonotype was seen once. Given a much more abundant clone one base away, this may be a read error. This chain links TRBV11-2 with TRBJ2-2; a possible D gene is TRBD2 (6 bases). Trimming left V 7 bases short and J 3 bases short, with 9 bases between. CDR1 SGHAT and CDR2 FQNNGV come from the germline V gene. The CDR3 has 13 residues. The CDR3 region has the DNA TGTGCCAGCATAGGGGAGGACACCGGGGAGCTGTTTTTT. Protein product: CASIGEDTGELFF.

This clonotype was recorded at least ten times. The rearrangement links TRBV28 to TRBJ1-2; D unclear. CDR3 length: 12 amino acids. Germline CDR1 MDHEN, CDR2 SYDVKM. With 2 bases removed from V and 5 bases from J, the gap between germline ends came to 6 bases. The CDR3 loop is CASSLMHYGYTF. The CDR3 DNA reads TGTGCCAGCAGTTTAATGCATTATGGCTACACCTTC.